This T cell receptor beta chain was observed in a study of blood T cell repertoires in COVID-19. At the level of the study: The cDNA or gDNA used as material had been derived from T cells, B-cell-depleted T cells, or PBMCs.

Trimming cost V 3 bases and J 4 bases; bases outside gene matches: 9. The germline CDR1 and CDR2 sequences are SGHRS and YFSETQ. The CDR3 is 16 residues long. As processed by the authors: Quantification of nucleated cells was approximated via reference gene primer amplification. Sequenced by immunoSEQ multiplex PCR; TCRdb stores in-frame clones only, minus some. V, J and clone size derive from that table, while D and trimming were established from the DNA sequence. The table has about 120,000 clones, around 80% seen once. The clonotype originates from a man in his 70s with acute or convalescent COVID-19. Material for sequencing was peripheral blood. The chain uses TRBV5-1 and TRBJ2-2, with TRBD2 matching over 7 bases. The CDR3 nucleotides read TGCGCCAGCAGCTCCTCAGCGGGATCAGCCACCGGGGAGCTGTTTTTT. Translating it yields CASSSSAGSATGELFF.